This T cell receptor beta chain was identified during a study of response to subunit inactivated influenza vaccine. General observations from the study: Authors suggested each seasonal flu vaccination may recruit only limited numbers of new T cells.

On this clonotype itself: Its antigen is still unknown. At one end the junction does not follow the germline gene, possibly because of a read error.

TCRdb reprocessed the RT-PCR reads with MiXCR, giving one entry per CDR3 protein. The sample lists under 800,000 distinct CDR3 sequences; approximately 13% were seen once. The germline CDR1 and CDR2 sequences are MNHNS and SASEGT. The CDR3 runs to 14 residues. The receptor's source is a man aged 45 to 65 who received an inactivated influenza vaccine. The input for sequencing was PBMCs from blood, taken around 14 days before vaccination. The J gene is TRBJ2-5, the V gene TRBV6-1; 8 bases match TRBD2. The CDR3 loop is CVSNGGGNQETQYF. As DNA, the CDR3 is TGTGTCAGCAACGGCGGGGGGAACCAAGAGACCCAGTACTTC.